This entry is about one T cell receptor (beta chain). This clone's antigen is unknown. The record has no base qualities; no much larger clone is one base away. The time point tag for this specimen amounts to: sample taken at primary tumor resection. Whole RNA extracted from tumor and nontumor lung tissue, or from cryopreserved PBMC samples, was used for TCR sequencing without cell sorting. Samples were obtained from 72 patients with early-stage, untreated non-small cell lung cancer from the lung TRACERx cohort. A patient was chosen for TCR sequencing only when enough RNA was available from at least two tumor regions. The germline V gene (reference sequence) specifies SEHNR as CDR1 and FQNEAQ as CDR2. V has 6 bases trimmed and J has 8 bases trimmed; junction bases matching no gene number 15. The CDR3 holds 16 amino acids from the cysteine to the phenylalanine. CDR3 DNA only is kept here, 48 bases in frame from base 1.

Library prep was done by 5' RACE. The listed sequencing device is NextSeq 500. The TCR library protocol attached a unique molecular identifier to each TCR cDNA molecule to allow correction of PCR and sequencing errors. In the paper's pipeline: TCR identification, UMI-based error correction and CDR3 extraction were all carried out with Decombinator tools. Expanded TCRs were defined as those above a frequency of 2 per 1,000, corresponding to the top 1% of the tumor frequency distribution. Renyi diversity was computed with the R vegan package after each repertoire had been subsampled 100 times to 5,000 TCRs. CDR3 similarity networks were built from amino acid triplet string-kernel similarity, with CDR3s being connected when pairwise similarity was above 0.82. TCRdb applied fastp at Q25 and MiXCR to the public reads, then kept only in-frame beta chains. Each record represents a unique CDR3 protein, reported with the most common genes and DNA among its rows. These V and J calls derive from TCRdb rather than the authors' analysis. A total of under 25,000 distinct CDR3 sequences appear in this sample, 5.5% to 8% of them only once. Roughly an eighth of the sample belongs to the ten largest clones.

This sample was taken from a study of spatial heterogeneity in lung cancer (dated by TCRdb to the late 2010s). Background for the entire study: Beta-chain transcripts were consistently detected in greater numbers than alpha-chain transcripts, which likely reflected higher beta-chain transcript abundance. At surgery, both alpha and beta chains were TCR-sequenced in some 220 tumor regions, about 64 matched nontumor lung samples and some 56 PBMC samples. In non-small cell lung cancer, the study made a quantitative comparison of TCR alpha and beta repertoires among multiple tumor regions, matched nontumor lung and blood. In the raw uncorrected reads, each unique combination of TCR and UMI appeared more than ten times on average. The study linked features of the TCR repertoire to counts of nonsynonymous mutations, which were determined by whole-exome sequencing of tumor tissue. Study-level results and caveats: Ubiquitous expanded tumor TCRs were detected in blood more often at tumor resection than at routine follow-up. Additional single-cell paired TCR alpha and beta sequencing was considered necessary to confirm, at a functional level, the hypothesis that regional TCRs recognize regional mutations.

This TCR was recovered from a male donor with early-stage non-small cell lung cancer. The chain is made from TRBV7-9 and TRBJ2-1; 8 bases in between match TRBD1. The source material was PBMCs, sampled at surgery. The sequence in DNA is TGTGCCAGCAGTTTCGACAGGGGAGAAGGTACGGATGAGCAGTTCTTC. The translation is CASSFDRGEGTDEQFF.